This T cell receptor (beta chain) was captured by sequencing in a study of shared clonotypes between healthy human individuals (dated by TCRdb to the early 2020s). Regarding the research as a whole: A couple of women and a few men aged 18 to 49 years were included in the cohort. To increase sequencing depth and limit assay-specific biases, TCR repertoire library preparation and sequencing were carried out by different laboratories using diverse techniques. Blood TCR repertoires of about 5 healthy adults were deeply sequenced to estimate repertoire size and the extent of clonotype sharing between individuals. For each donor, CD4 naive and CD4 memory were each given three plates, CD8 naive was given two plates, and CD8 memory was given one plate. Each donor's leukapheresis produced roughly between about 0.8 and 8.9 billion PBMCs.

General conclusions and limits of the study: Across a handful of donors, roughly 5.1% of naive CD4, 3% to 4% of naive CD8, roughly 2.2% of memory CD4, and 0.4% of memory CD8 clonotypes were shared. Larger estimated clonotype richness was generally found for naive subsets than for memory subsets. Rarefaction of sorted-subset datasets indicated incomplete sequencing despite the large sequencing depth. Because the study included only a small number of donors, the genetic and exposure-history diversity represented was limited. Pairwise subsampling led to the expectation that sequencing depth would affect the degree of clonotype sharing among donors. Only blood was sampled, and tissue TCR repertoires likely differ from those in blood. Clonotypes shared by all four sorted-subset donors showed higher generation probabilities than non-shared clonotypes.

For the CD8 naive samples, CD45RO-negative cells were positively selected for CCR7, yielding a CD45RA+CCR7+ population from which TemRA cells were excluded. The donors were healthy, HIV-negative adults who had no recently reported acute infections or vaccinations. Every donor was a Caucasian adult living in Nashville, Tennessee, USA. After blood collection by leukapheresis, PBMCs were isolated using Ficoll-Histopaque density gradient centrifugation and then cryopreserved in the vapor phase of liquid nitrogen. Purity and quantity of every magnetically sorted T cell population were checked by analytical flow cytometry. Genomic DNA was isolated from every sorted fraction and measured by UV absorbance on a Nanodrop 2000c. The CDR3 runs 13 amino acids, cysteine and phenylalanine included. The read is trimmed to its CDR3 DNA, 39 bases read in frame from base 1. V was cut back by 0 bases and J by 4 bases, leaving a gap of 4 bases between them. In the germline V gene (reference sequence), CDR1 corresponds to MNHNY and CDR2 to SVGAGI.

Remarks on this clone: Its binding antigen is unknown. No base quality information exists; no much larger clone differs at one position. Other DNA sequences in this sample translate to the same CDR3.

TCR CDR3 regions were amplified from genomic DNA by multiplex PCR using the deep immunoSEQ assay. Extracted genomic DNA from each cell subset was distributed evenly across all wells of several immunoSEQ 96-well plates, and each plate was treated as a replicate. For sorted subsets, each replicate PCR was loaded with about 0.2 ug genomic DNA, equivalent to about 33,000 T cell genomes. Purified libraries were measured with a Qubit 3.0 fluorometer, size-checked on a Bioanalyzer 2100, and measured again with the KAPA Library Quantification kit. Every immunoSEQ 96-well plate was sequenced on a separate single-read 150-cycle Illumina NextSeq 550 flow cell. Regarding the original processing steps: Because the immunoSEQ output included only junctional sequences and no quality scores, the filtering could not be the same as the filtering used for full-length reads. To assign V/J genes and CDR3, sequences were annotated using PyIR, a Python wrapper for IgBLAST v1.9, with IMGT germline references. Reads were removed for weak V/J assignments (E-value above 1e-6), missing CDR3, stop codons, out-of-frame junctions, or ambiguous translated residues. V3J clonotypes were defined by identical inferred V gene, J gene, and CDR3 amino acid sequence. Percentage overlap between repertoires was computed as shared unique clonotypes divided by the size of the smaller repertoire. Three approaches were used to assess repertoire richness: RTK rarefaction, the Chao1 estimator, and Recon v2.1 estimates of unobserved clonotypes. Generation probabilities were computed with OLGA for all TCRbeta clonotypes obtained by the gDNA method from four donors. TCRdb obtained this table from immuneACCESS and retained in-frame rearrangements with V and J assigned. These tables miss some clones; where compared with another copy, unresolved V genes account for less than half of the shortfall, and the remainder is unexplained. Clone size and the V and J calls come from that table; the DNA yielded D and trimming. The sample contains about 2.1 million clones, about 92% of them found a single time. The ten largest clones represent 1.5% to 2% of the sample.

The sequenced sample was naive CD8+ T cells from PBMCs. This sample's cell subset or site label indicates: CD45RA+CCR7+. This sequence uses TRBV6-6 and TRBJ2-1; no D gene is confidently identified. This TCR came from a man aged 18 to 29 in good health. Some clones in this sample may be carry-over from other donors' samples. The nucleotide sequence reads TGTGCCAGCAGTTACTCGACGTACAATGAGCAGTTCTTC. Protein translation: CASSYSTYNEQFF.